This is a list of T cell receptor beta chains from one sample in a study of T cell responses to AZD1222 COVID-19 vaccine. This table comes from immunoSEQ multiplex PCR, and its TCRdb copy is limited to in-frame clones, with some not included. The sample lists about 110,000 clones; around nine tenths were seen once. Here the sequenced sample was peripheral blood, taken 28 days after the second AZD1222 dose. These receptors were collected from an adult who received the AZD1222 COVID-19 vaccine. Each CDR3 is given with its conserved first and last residue. A D gene is named only where the DNA matches it firmly. Size is stated for part of the rows, as once, few or many counts, or as a class when the clone is expanded.

j_call,d_call,clone_size,v_call,cdr3_aa,cdr3_nt
TRBJ1-5,.,.,TRBV30,CAWSVRAGDQPQHF,TGTGCCTGGAGTGTACGGGCAGGGGATCAGCCCCAGCATTTT
TRBJ1-4,.,.,TRBV28,CASSNPRGTNEKLFF,TGTGCCAGCAGCAATCCCCGGGGCACTAATGAAAAACTGTTTTTT
TRBJ1-2,.,.,TRBV7-2,CASSLEGEGFYYGYTF,TGTGCCAGCAGCTTAGAGGGGGAGGGGTTCTACTATGGCTACACCTTC
TRBJ2-7,TRBD2,once,TRBV19,CASSTGGDGYEQYF,TGTGCCAGTAGCACGGGGGGGGACGGTTACGAGCAGTACTTC
TRBJ2-7,.,once,TRBV4-1,CASSQGDAGEQYF,TGCGCCAGCAGCCAAGGGGATGCGGGAGAGCAGTACTTC
TRBJ1-2,.,.,TRBV6-1,CASSESRRPFYTF,TGTGCCAGCAGTGAGAGTAGGCGACCCTTCTACACCTTC
TRBJ2-5,.,.,TRBV5-5,CASSSEIQIQETQYF,TGTGCCAGCAGCTCCGAGATCCAGATCCAAGAGACCCAGTACTTC
TRBJ1-5,.,.,TRBV19,CASSTMGASNQPQHF,TGTGCCAGTAGTACCATGGGGGCTAGCAATCAGCCCCAGCATTTT
TRBJ1-2,.,many,TRBV4-2,CASSQDSIGGYTF,TGTGCCAGCAGCCAGGACAGTATAGGTGGCTACACCTTC
TRBJ2-2,TRBD1,.,TRBV29-1,CSVRTGGPNTGELFF,TGCAGCGTTCGGACAGGGGGCCCGAACACCGGGGAGCTGTTTTTT
TRBJ2-6,.,once,TRBV3-1/TRBV3-2,CASSHRGPGANVLTF,TGTGCCAGCAGCCATCGGGGTCCTGGGGCCAACGTCCTGACTTTC
TRBJ2-2,TRBD2,.,TRBV7-9,CASSPPTSGRFESGELFF,TGTGCCAGCAGCCCCCCGACTAGCGGGAGGTTCGAGAGCGGGGAGCTGTTTTTT
TRBJ2-2,.,few,TRBV7-9,CASSSRKSNTGELFF,TGTGCCAGCAGCTCGAGGAAATCCAACACCGGGGAGCTGTTTTTT
TRBJ2-7,.,.,TRBV5-1,CASSSSGSRGGEQYF,TGCGCCAGCAGCTCCTCCGGGAGCAGAGGCGGCGAGCAGTACTTC
TRBJ1-2,.,once,TRBV5-6,CASSLNRLPHPYYGYTF,TGTGCCAGCAGCCTGAACAGGCTTCCTCACCCATACTATGGCTACACCTTC
TRBJ1-6,TRBD1,.,TRBV27,CASSLGTVNNSPLHF,TGTGCCAGCAGCCTAGGGACAGTTAATAATTCACCCCTCCACTTT
TRBJ2-7,TRBD1,.,TRBV7-8,CASSLGDSLYEQYF,TGTGCCAGCAGCTTAGGGGACAGTCTCTACGAGCAGTACTTC
TRBJ1-2,.,.,TRBV7-3,CAGRRQAYCYGYTF,TGTGCCGGAAGAAGACAGGCGTACTGCTATGGCTACACCTTC
TRBJ1-2,.,once,TRBV13,CASSPSRGAGNYGYTF,TGTGCCAGCAGCCCCTCCCGAGGTGCCGGTAACTATGGCTACACCTTC
TRBJ2-1,.,few,TRBV19,CASSLTGWNEQFF,TGTGCCAGTAGTTTGACAGGTTGGAATGAGCAGTTCTTC
TRBJ2-1,TRBD1,.,TRBV2,CASRRLGQAGDEQFF,TGTGCCAGCAGACGCCTGGGACAGGCGGGCGATGAGCAGTTCTTC
TRBJ2-6,.,.,TRBV19,CASSKLTDSGANVLTF,TGTGCCAGTAGTAAATTGACGGACTCTGGGGCCAACGTCCTGACTTTC
TRBJ2-3,TRBD2,.,TRBV13,CASSSTSYPGTSLSFTDTQYF,TGTGCCAGCAGCTCGACATCATACCCAGGGACTAGTTTAAGTTTTACAGATACGCAGTATTTT
TRBJ1-6,.,.,TRBV27,CASSRFLDDKNSPLHF,TGTGCCAGCAGTCGTTTCCTGGACGACAAAAATTCACCCCTCCACTTT
TRBJ1-1,.,.,TRBV3-1/TRBV3-2,CASRGMNTEAFF,TGTGCCAGCCGCGGTATGAACACTGAAGCTTTCTTT
TRBJ1-2,.,.,TRBV7-8,CASSLATVEGGYTF,TGTGCCAGCAGCTTAGCGACAGTTGAGGGAGGCTACACCTTC
TRBJ1-1,TRBD1,.,TRBV5-6,CASSFPGDRVGTEAFF,TGTGCCAGCAGCTTTCCCGGAGACAGGGTTGGCACTGAAGCTTTCTTT
TRBJ1-5,TRBD1,.,TRBV30,CAWSSTGSGQPQHF,TGTGCCTGGAGCTCGACAGGGTCAGGTCAGCCCCAGCATTTT
TRBJ1-1,.,.,TRBV19,CASSPTKQYTEAFF,TGTGCCAGTAGCCCGACAAAACAATACACTGAAGCTTTCTTT
TRBJ2-5,TRBD2,.,TRBV25-1,CASSEYLKSGGGETQYF,TGTGCCAGCAGTGAATATCTAAAGAGCGGGGGAGGGGAGACCCAGTACTTC
TRBJ2-7,TRBD1,.,TRBV27,CASSLGGQTLEQYF,TGTGCCAGCAGTTTAGGGGGACAGACCCTCGAGCAGTACTTC
TRBJ1-4,.,.,TRBV29-1,CSVGEVGGEKLFF,TGCAGCGTCGGAGAGGTGGGGGGAGAAAAACTGTTTTTT
TRBJ2-2,.,few,TRBV6-1,CASSGLRDIDTGELFF,TGTGCCAGCAGTGGACTCCGGGACATAGACACCGGGGAGCTGTTTTTT
TRBJ1-2,.,once,TRBV28,CASSVRVYGYTF,TGTGCCAGCAGTGTCAGAGTTTATGGCTACACCTTC
TRBJ2-1,TRBD2,.,TRBV7-8,CASSVGTSGRTYNEQFF,TGTGCCAGCAGCGTCGGGACTAGCGGGAGGACATACAATGAGCAGTTCTTC
TRBJ1-1,.,.,TRBV2,CASSEEVMNTEAFF,TGTGCCAGCAGTGAAGAGGTTATGAACACTGAAGCTTTCTTT
TRBJ2-1,TRBD2,.,TRBV7-9,CASSLRGGTSHNEQFF,TGTGCCAGCAGCTTGAGAGGGGGGACTAGCCACAATGAGCAGTTCTTC
TRBJ2-1,.,.,TRBV10-3,CAISEQGAYNEQFF,TGTGCCATCAGTGAGCAGGGTGCCTACAATGAGCAGTTCTTC
TRBJ2-7,TRBD1,.,TRBV19,CASSIVAGGYEQYF,TGTGCCAGTAGTATAGTTGCAGGGGGCTACGAGCAGTACTTC
TRBJ1-2,TRBD1,.,TRBV18,CASSPGTGDLSGYTF,TGTGCCAGCTCACCAGGGACAGGGGACCTTAGTGGCTACACCTTC
TRBJ2-1,.,.,TRBV18,CASSPRSYGSYNEQFF,TGTGCCAGCTCACCACGAAGCTACGGCTCCTACAATGAGCAGTTCTTC